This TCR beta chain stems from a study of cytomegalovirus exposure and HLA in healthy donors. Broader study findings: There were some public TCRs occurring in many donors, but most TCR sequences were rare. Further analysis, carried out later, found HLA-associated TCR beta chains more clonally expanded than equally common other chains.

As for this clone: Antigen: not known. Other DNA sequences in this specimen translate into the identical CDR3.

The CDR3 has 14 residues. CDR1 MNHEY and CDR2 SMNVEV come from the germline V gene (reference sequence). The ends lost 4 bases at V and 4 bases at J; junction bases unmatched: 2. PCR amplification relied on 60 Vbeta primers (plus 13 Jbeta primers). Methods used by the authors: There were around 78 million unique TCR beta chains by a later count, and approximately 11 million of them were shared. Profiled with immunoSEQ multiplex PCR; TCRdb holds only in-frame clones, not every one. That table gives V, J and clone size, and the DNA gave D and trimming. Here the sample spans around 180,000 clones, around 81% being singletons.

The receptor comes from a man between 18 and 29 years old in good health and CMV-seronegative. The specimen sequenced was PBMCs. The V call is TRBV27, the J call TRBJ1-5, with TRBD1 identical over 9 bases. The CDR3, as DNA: TGTGCCAGCAGTTCGGGACAGGGTAATCAGCCCCAGCATTTT. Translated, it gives CASSSGQGNQPQHF.